Listed below are T cell receptor beta chains from one sample, sequenced in a study of T cell clonotyping in hematopoietic cell transplantation. The repertoire was sequenced with immunoSEQ multiplex PCR; TCRdb's copy has only in-frame clones and lacks some. The sample shows about 7,700 clones, about 95% of them seen only once. Here the sequenced sample was peripheral blood mononuclear cells, taken 30 days after allogeneic stem cell transplant. Receptor source: a male patient aged 55 to 69 who had an allogeneic stem cell transplant from an unrelated donor, so T cells may come from the graft donor. Some clones in this sample may be carry-over from other donors' samples. The CDR3 runs from the conserved cysteine through the conserved F or W. The D gene is left open where the match is weak. Clone size is shown for a subset of rows, as once, few, many or a class of expanded clone.

d_call: -
j_call: TRBJ2-3
clone_size: -
v_call: TRBV5-4
cdr3_nt: TGTGCCAGCAGCTTGGACTCAGCAAGCACAGATACGCAGTATTTT
cdr3_aa: CASSLDSASTDTQYF

d_call: TRBD2
j_call: TRBJ2-7
clone_size: -
v_call: TRBV19
cdr3_nt: TGTGCCAGTAGTATGGGTAGCGGGCTTTCCTACGAGCAGTACTTC
cdr3_aa: CASSMGSGLSYEQYF

d_call: -
j_call: TRBJ2-7
clone_size: -
v_call: TRBV28
cdr3_nt: TGTGCCAGCAGTTTGGCCGTGGGTTACTCCTACGAGCAGTACTTC
cdr3_aa: CASSLAVGYSYEQYF

d_call: -
j_call: TRBJ2-7
clone_size: -
v_call: TRBV11-2
cdr3_nt: TGTGCCAGCAGCTCCTTCAACTACGAGCAGTACTTC
cdr3_aa: CASSSFNYEQYF

d_call: TRBD2
j_call: TRBJ2-1
clone_size: -
v_call: TRBV28
cdr3_nt: TGTGCCAGCAGTCGCCTGGCTAGCGGGAGGCTCTTC
cdr3_aa: CASSRLASGRLF

d_call: -
j_call: TRBJ2-7
clone_size: -
v_call: TRBV19
cdr3_nt: TGTGCCAGTAGTATAGGACTCAACTACGAGCAGTACTTC
cdr3_aa: CASSIGLNYEQYF

d_call: TRBD2
j_call: TRBJ2-7
clone_size: -
v_call: TRBV7-3
cdr3_nt: TGTGCCAGCAGCTTACCCCTAGCGGGAGGCCCTCTCTACGAGCAGTACTTC
cdr3_aa: CASSLPLAGGPLYEQYF

d_call: -
j_call: TRBJ2-7
clone_size: -
v_call: TRBV28
cdr3_nt: TGTGCCAGCAGGTCGGTGGGCCGCTCCTACGAGCAGTACTTC
cdr3_aa: CASRSVGRSYEQYF

d_call: TRBD2
j_call: TRBJ2-1
clone_size: -
v_call: TRBV5-1
cdr3_nt: TGCGCCAGCAGCCCGAGCGGGAGACGAAACTCCTACAATGAGCAGTTCTTC
cdr3_aa: CASSPSGRRNSYNEQFF

d_call: -
j_call: TRBJ2-7
clone_size: -
v_call: TRBV7-9
cdr3_nt: TGTGCCAGCAGCCGGGACATCACCGAGCAGTACTTC
cdr3_aa: CASSRDITEQYF

d_call: -
j_call: TRBJ1-4
clone_size: -
v_call: TRBV7-9
cdr3_nt: TGTGCCAGCAGCTTAGTGGCCCACGGGGAAAAACTGTTTTTT
cdr3_aa: CASSLVAHGEKLFF

d_call: TRBD1
j_call: TRBJ1-4
clone_size: -
v_call: TRBV19
cdr3_nt: TGTGCCAGTAGCACGACAGGGCTCGGGTCGACTAATGAAAAACTGTTTTTT
cdr3_aa: CASSTTGLGSTNEKLFF

d_call: -
j_call: TRBJ1-5
clone_size: -
v_call: TRBV10-3
cdr3_nt: TGTGCCATCAGTGAGTCTGGCAGATATAGCAATCAGCCCCAGCATTTT
cdr3_aa: CAISESGRYSNQPQHF

d_call: -
j_call: TRBJ1-5
clone_size: once
v_call: TRBV25-1
cdr3_nt: TGTGCCAGCAGTGTCCGGCTGATCAATCAGCCCCAGCATTTT
cdr3_aa: CASSVRLINQPQHF

d_call: -
j_call: TRBJ1-1
clone_size: -
v_call: TRBV28
cdr3_nt: TGTGCCAGCAGTTTATCGGGCAGCCAGAACACTGAAGCTTTCTTT
cdr3_aa: CASSLSGSQNTEAFF

d_call: -
j_call: TRBJ1-1
clone_size: -
v_call: TRBV11-2
cdr3_nt: TGTGCCAGCACCGATTGGGGGAGCGAAGCTTTCTTT
cdr3_aa: CASTDWGSEAFF

d_call: -
j_call: TRBJ2-7
clone_size: -
v_call: TRBV27
cdr3_nt: TGTGCCAGCAGTCCTCGGGACATTCCCTCCTACGAGCAGTACTTC
cdr3_aa: CASSPRDIPSYEQYF

d_call: TRBD1
j_call: TRBJ2-2
clone_size: -
v_call: TRBV7-8
cdr3_nt: TGTGCCAGCAGCTTAGGAGGGGGCGCGAACACCGGGGAGCTGTTTTTT
cdr3_aa: CASSLGGGANTGELFF

d_call: -
j_call: TRBJ2-1
clone_size: -
v_call: TRBV30
cdr3_nt: TGTGCCTGGAGTGTAGGGGGGAAGAACAATGAGCAGTTCTTC
cdr3_aa: CAWSVGGKNNEQFF

d_call: TRBD1
j_call: TRBJ1-2
clone_size: -
v_call: TRBV4-2
cdr3_nt: TGTGCCAGCAGCCAAATTTTAAGTGGGACAGGGGGCTCGCCGAACTATGGCTACACCTTC
cdr3_aa: CASSQILSGTGGSPNYGYTF

d_call: TRBD1
j_call: TRBJ2-7
clone_size: -
v_call: TRBV10-1
cdr3_nt: TGCGCCAGCAGTGCGCCGGGACAGGACCACTACGAGCAGTACTTC
cdr3_aa: CASSAPGQDHYEQYF

d_call: TRBD2
j_call: TRBJ2-1
clone_size: -
v_call: TRBV18
cdr3_nt: TGTGCCAGCTCACCCTCGTTCAGACTAGCGGGAGGCCGTTCCTACAATGAGCAGTTCTTC
cdr3_aa: CASSPSFRLAGGRSYNEQFF

d_call: -
j_call: TRBJ1-1
clone_size: -
v_call: TRBV29-1
cdr3_nt: TGCAGCCTCGACGGGGAAGGTAGCACTGAAGCTTTCTTT
cdr3_aa: CSLDGEGSTEAFF

d_call: TRBD1
j_call: TRBJ1-1
clone_size: -
v_call: TRBV30
cdr3_nt: TGTGCCTGGATCTCAGACAGGGCCACTGAAGCTTTCTTT
cdr3_aa: CAWISDRATEAFF

d_call: -
j_call: TRBJ1-1
clone_size: -
v_call: TRBV7-9
cdr3_nt: TGTGCCAGCAGCCCGAGGGGGGGGAACACTGAAGCTTTCTTT
cdr3_aa: CASSPRGGNTEAFF

d_call: -
j_call: TRBJ2-7
clone_size: -
v_call: TRBV5-1
cdr3_nt: TGCGCCAGCAGCTTGGCCGATGCCGGATACTACGAGCAGTACTTC
cdr3_aa: CASSLADAGYYEQYF

d_call: TRBD2
j_call: TRBJ2-2
clone_size: -
v_call: TRBV7-2
cdr3_nt: TGTGCCAGCAGCGTACTTTCTAGCGGAACCGGGGAGCTGTTTTTT
cdr3_aa: CASSVLSSGTGELFF

d_call: TRBD1
j_call: TRBJ2-7
clone_size: -
v_call: TRBV11-2
cdr3_nt: TGTGCCAGCAGCCTCGGGACAGGGAACTACGAGCAGTACTTC
cdr3_aa: CASSLGTGNYEQYF

d_call: TRBD2
j_call: TRBJ2-3
clone_size: -
v_call: TRBV30
cdr3_nt: TGTGCCTGGAGTTGGACTAGCGGGCTAGATACGCAGTATTTT
cdr3_aa: CAWSWTSGLDTQYF